The entry that follows covers one T cell receptor beta chain sequence. What it binds is not known. This sample is part of a study of PD-1 blockade in classical Hodgkin lymphoma. Study-level background: Nivolumab 3 mg/kg was given intravenously every 2 weeks. Notes on the study in general: Patients newly diagnosed and complete responders had comparable baseline diversity. Newly diagnosed patients had baseline TCR diversity that was reportedly lower than that of healthy donors. Patients who initiated nivolumab within 1 year of ASCT were excluded.

The time point: cycle 4 day 1 (C4D1), after more than five weeks of nivolumab. All patients relapsed after autologous stem cell transplantation, and brentuximab vedotin exposure varied. The study purified CD4+ T cells from thawed PBMCs using magnetic negative selection. Clones were sequenced by immunoSEQ multiplex PCR, and TCRdb holds only the in-frame ones, with some missing. This sample has roughly 30,000 clones, with around 79% found just once. V lost 4 bases, J lost 1 base, and 20 bases lay in between. In germline, CDR1 is SGHTS, CDR2 YDEGEE. This CDR3 is built from 18 residues. Source: CD4+ T cells from blood, taken before the fourth cycle of nivolumab. V is TRBV5-8 and J is TRBJ1-4; no reliable D call. This clonotype originated in a human donor with classical Hodgkin lymphoma. The CDR3 nucleotides are TGTGCCAGCAGCGCGGCTGGGGTAGCGGGCGGAACTAATGAAAAACTGTTTTTT. It codes for CASSAAGVAGGTNEKLFF.